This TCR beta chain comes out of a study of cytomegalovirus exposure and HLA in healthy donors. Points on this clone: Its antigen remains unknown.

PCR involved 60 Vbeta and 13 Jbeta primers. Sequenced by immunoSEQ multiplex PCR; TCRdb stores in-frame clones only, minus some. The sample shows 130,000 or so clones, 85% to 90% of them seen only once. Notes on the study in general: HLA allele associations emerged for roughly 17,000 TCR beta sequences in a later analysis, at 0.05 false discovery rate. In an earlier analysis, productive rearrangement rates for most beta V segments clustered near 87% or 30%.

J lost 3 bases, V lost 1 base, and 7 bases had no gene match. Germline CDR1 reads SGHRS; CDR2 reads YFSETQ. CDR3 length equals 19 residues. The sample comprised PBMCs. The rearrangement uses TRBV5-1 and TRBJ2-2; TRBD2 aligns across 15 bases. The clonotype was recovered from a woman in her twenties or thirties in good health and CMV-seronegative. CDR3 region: CASSLRIGTSGGYTGELFF. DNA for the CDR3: TGCGCCAGCAGCTTGCGGATCGGGACTAGCGGGGGGTACACCGGGGAGCTGTTTTTT.